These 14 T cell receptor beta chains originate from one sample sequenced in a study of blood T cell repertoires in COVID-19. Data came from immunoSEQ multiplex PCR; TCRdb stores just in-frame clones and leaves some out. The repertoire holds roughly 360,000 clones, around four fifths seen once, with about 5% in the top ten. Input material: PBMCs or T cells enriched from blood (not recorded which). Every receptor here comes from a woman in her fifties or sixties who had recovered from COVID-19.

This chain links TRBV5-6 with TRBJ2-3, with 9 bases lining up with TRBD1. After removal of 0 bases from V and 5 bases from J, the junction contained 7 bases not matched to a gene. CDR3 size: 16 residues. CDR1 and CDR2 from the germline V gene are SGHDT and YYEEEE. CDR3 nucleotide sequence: TGTGCCAGCAGCTTGGCACACAGGGGGCCCGGAGATACGCAGTATTTT. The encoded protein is CASSLAHRGPGDTQYF.

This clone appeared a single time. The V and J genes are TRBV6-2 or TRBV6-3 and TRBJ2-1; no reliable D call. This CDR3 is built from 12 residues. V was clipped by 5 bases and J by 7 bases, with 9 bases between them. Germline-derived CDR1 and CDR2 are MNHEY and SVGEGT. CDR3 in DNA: TGTGCCAGCAGTCGTTCTTCGAATGAGCAGTTCTTC. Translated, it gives CASSRSSNEQFF.

The CDR3 protein is CASSPGQGAGAFF. The CDR3, as DNA: TGTGCCAGCAGTCCGGGACAGGGGGCTGGGGCTTTCTTT. The rearrangement links TRBV13 to TRBJ1-1, with TRBD1 matching 12 bases. The length of the CDR3 is 13 residues. With 6 bases clipped from V and 11 bases from J, the junction kept 7 bases outside the gene matches. In germline, CDR1 is PRHDT, CDR2 FYEKMQ (reference sequence).

CDR3 residues: CASSPLGQSGGYTF. Here the CDR3 DNA reads TGCGCCAGCAGCCCGCTGGGACAAAGCGGCGGCTACACCTTC. The J gene is TRBJ1-2, the V gene TRBV4-1; D is possibly TRBD1 (6 bases). The length of the CDR3 is 14 residues. V was trimmed by 4 bases and J by 8 bases, leaving 17 bases between them. The germline V gene encodes CDR1 MGHRA and CDR2 YSYEKL.

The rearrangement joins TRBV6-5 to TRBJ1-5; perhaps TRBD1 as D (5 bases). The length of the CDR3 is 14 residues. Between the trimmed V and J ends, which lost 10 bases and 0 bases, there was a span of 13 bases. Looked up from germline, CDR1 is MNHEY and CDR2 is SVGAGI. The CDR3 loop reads CATTGGVSNQPQHF. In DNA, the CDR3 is TGTGCCACCACAGGCGGCGTTAGCAATCAGCCCCAGCATTTT.

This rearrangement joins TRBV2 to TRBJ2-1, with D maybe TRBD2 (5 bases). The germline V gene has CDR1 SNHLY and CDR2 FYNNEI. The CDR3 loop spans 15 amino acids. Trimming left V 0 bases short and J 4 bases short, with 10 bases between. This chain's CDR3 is CASSEALRLYNEQFF. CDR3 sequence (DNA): TGTGCCAGCAGTGAAGCGCTGAGACTATACAATGAGCAGTTCTTC.

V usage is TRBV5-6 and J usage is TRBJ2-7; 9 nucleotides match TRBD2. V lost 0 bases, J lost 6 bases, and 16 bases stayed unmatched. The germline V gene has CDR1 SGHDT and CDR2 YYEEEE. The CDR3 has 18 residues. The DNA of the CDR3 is TGTGCCAGCAGCTTGGTGCGCGGGAGCGGGGGGTGGCTAACCGAGCAGTACTTC. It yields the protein CASSLVRGSGGWLTEQYF.

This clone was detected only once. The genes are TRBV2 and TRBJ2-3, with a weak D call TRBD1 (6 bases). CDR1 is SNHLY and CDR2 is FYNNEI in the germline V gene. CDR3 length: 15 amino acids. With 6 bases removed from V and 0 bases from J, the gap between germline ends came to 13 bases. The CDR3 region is CASRGDKISTDTQYF. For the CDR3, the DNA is TGTGCCAGCAGAGGGGACAAGATTAGCACAGATACGCAGTATTTT.

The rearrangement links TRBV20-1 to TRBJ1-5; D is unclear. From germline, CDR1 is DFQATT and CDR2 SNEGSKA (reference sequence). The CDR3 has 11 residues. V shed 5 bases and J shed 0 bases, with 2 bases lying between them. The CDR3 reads CSALSNQPQHF. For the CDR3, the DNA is TGCAGTGCTCTTAGCAATCAGCCCCAGCATTTT.

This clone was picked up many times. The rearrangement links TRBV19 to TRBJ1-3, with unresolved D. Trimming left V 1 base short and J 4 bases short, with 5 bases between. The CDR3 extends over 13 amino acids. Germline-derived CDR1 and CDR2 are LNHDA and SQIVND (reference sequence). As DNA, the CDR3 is TGTGCCAGTAGTATAGGTCAAGGAAACACCATATATTTT. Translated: CASSIGQGNTIYF. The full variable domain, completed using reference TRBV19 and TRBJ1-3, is DGGITQSPKYLFRKEGQNVTLSCEQNLNHDAMYWYRQDPGQGLRLIYYSQIVNDFQKGDIAEGYSVSREKKESFPLTVTSAQKNPTAFYLCASSIGQGNTIYFGEGSWLTVV.

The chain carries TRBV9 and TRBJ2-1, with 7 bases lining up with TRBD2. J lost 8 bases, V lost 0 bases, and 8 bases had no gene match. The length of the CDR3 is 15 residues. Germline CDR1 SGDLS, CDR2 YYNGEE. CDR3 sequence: CASSVVGGAGHEQFF. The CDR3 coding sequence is TGTGCCAGCAGCGTAGTTGGGGGAGCGGGGCATGAGCAGTTCTTC.

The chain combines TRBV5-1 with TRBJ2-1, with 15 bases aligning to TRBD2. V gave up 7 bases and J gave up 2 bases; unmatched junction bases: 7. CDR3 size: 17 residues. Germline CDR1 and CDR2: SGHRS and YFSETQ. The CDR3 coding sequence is TGCGCCAGCCCGGGACTAGCGGGAGGTATGGCCTACAATGAGCAGTTCTTC. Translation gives CASPGLAGGMAYNEQFF.

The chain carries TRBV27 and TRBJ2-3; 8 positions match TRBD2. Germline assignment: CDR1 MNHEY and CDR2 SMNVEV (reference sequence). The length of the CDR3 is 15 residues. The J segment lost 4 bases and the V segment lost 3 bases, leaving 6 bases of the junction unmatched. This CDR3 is CASSFPGGAPDTQYF. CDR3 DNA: TGTGCCAGCAGTTTCCCCGGGGGGGCTCCAGATACGCAGTATTTT.

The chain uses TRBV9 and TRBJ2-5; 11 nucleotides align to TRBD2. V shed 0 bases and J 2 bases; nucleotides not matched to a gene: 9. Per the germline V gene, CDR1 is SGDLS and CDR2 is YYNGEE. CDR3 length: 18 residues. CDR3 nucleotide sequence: TGTGCCAGCAGCGTAGCTACAGGGCTAGCGGGAGGACAAGAGACCCAGTACTTC. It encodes CASSVATGLAGGQETQYF.